The 18 T cell receptor beta chains below come from one sample, sequenced in a study of CD8+ T cells in alopecia areata. RNA extraction and reverse transcription yielded cDNA as sequencing template. Profiling relied on immunoSEQ multiplex PCR, and the TCRdb table lists in-frame clones only, not all of them. The sample has approximately 45,000 clones; about two thirds are singletons. The treatment: oral pan-JAK inhibitor, 5-10 mg twice daily. Sequencing was performed on CD8+ T cells sorted from blood, taken at week 4, from a patient treated with tofacitinib. The receptors were sampled from a human donor with alopecia areata.

This chain joins TRBV29-1 and TRBJ2-1, with D uncertain. The V end lost 4 bases, the J end lost 4 bases, and 11 bases lay between the germline ends. CDR1 is SQVTM and CDR2 is ANQGSEA in the germline V gene. The length of the CDR3 is 13 residues. CDR3 residues: CSVVGSNYNEQFF. The DNA for the CDR3 is TGCAGCGTTGTAGGGTCTAATTACAATGAGCAGTTCTTC.

V is TRBV30 and J is TRBJ1-5; a possible D gene is TRBD1 (5 bases). Germline CDR1 reads GTSNPN; CDR2 reads SVGIG (reference sequence). The ends were cut back, 2 bases at V and 4 bases at J, with 15 bases in the middle. The CDR3 is 15 amino acids. The CDR3: CAWSRSGTTNQPQHF. CDR3 sequence (DNA): TGTGCCTGGAGTCGATCCGGGACCACAAATCAGCCCCAGCATTTT.

The chain carries TRBV15 and TRBJ1-1, with 7 positions matching TRBD1. CDR3 size: 18 residues. V lost 4 bases and J lost 1; bases outside the gene matches: 15. Germline V gives CDR1 LNHNV, CDR2 YYDKDF (reference sequence). The CDR3 coding sequence is TGTGCCACCAGCACGCGATCCGGGACAGCTAAAAGGAACACTGAAGCTTTCTTT. It encodes CATSTRSGTAKRNTEAFF.

The CDR3 loop is CASSSLTINEQFF. The CDR3 nucleotides read TGTGCCAGCAGTTCTCTAACAATCAATGAGCAGTTCTTC. J is TRBJ2-1 and V is TRBV6-6; D is undetermined. V was pared by 4 bases and J by 6 bases, with 10 bases between. The CDR3 length is 13 residues. Per germline, CDR1 MNHNY and CDR2 SVGAGI (reference sequence).

This chain joins TRBV2 and TRBJ1-1; D gene unclear. Germline CDR1 reads SNHLY; CDR2 reads FYNNEI. This CDR3 has 13 amino acids. V was cut by 6 bases and J by 0 bases, with 8 bases left in between. CDR3 residues: CASRAGMNTEAFF. The CDR3 nucleotides read TGTGCCAGCAGGGCGGGGATGAACACTGAAGCTTTCTTT.

The chain uses TRBV11-2 and TRBJ2-5; weak D call: TRBD1 (6 bases). This CDR3 contains 13 residues. Germline V CDR1 and CDR2: SGHAT, FQNNGV. V lost 4 bases, J lost 2 bases, and 8 bases lay in between. The CDR3 DNA is TGTGCCAGCAGCTCCGGACAGCAAGAGACCCAGTACTTC. It codes for CASSSGQQETQYF.

The chain uses TRBV2 and TRBJ1-1; the D is unclear. CDR3 size: 13 residues. CDR1 and CDR2 (germline): SNHLY, FYNNEI. V lost 6 bases, J lost 0 bases, and 8 bases lay in between. The CDR3 spells CASSAGMNTEAFF. The DNA for the CDR3 is TGTGCCAGCAGCGCCGGGATGAACACTGAAGCTTTCTTT.

The chain carries TRBV7-2 and TRBJ1-1; no definite D call. The germline V gene has CDR1 SGHTA and CDR2 FQGNSA. This CDR3 spans 15 amino acids. The ends were cut back, 5 bases at V and 2 bases at J, with 15 bases in the middle. The CDR3 DNA reads TGTGCCAGCAGCCCGACAATCGGCCAAAACACTGAAGCTTTCTTT. Amino acids: CASSPTIGQNTEAFF.

This clone has a handful of counts. The chain couples TRBV5-1 to TRBJ2-3; TRBD2 agrees at 11 bases. Losses at the gene ends were 2 bases for V and 2 bases for J; bases not matched to a gene: 4. There are 16 residues in the CDR3. Germline V lookup: CDR1 SGHRS, CDR2 YFSETQ. CDR3 in amino acids: CASSFTSGGLTDTQYF. For the CDR3, the DNA is TGCGCCAGCAGCTTTACTAGCGGGGGCCTCACAGATACGCAGTATTTT.

This clone was seen only a few times. The chain couples TRBV29-1 to TRBJ1-2; D perhaps matches TRBD1 (5 bases). This CDR3 region has 13 residues. Germline CDR1 SQVTM, CDR2 ANQGSEA. V lost 1 base and J lost 6, with 12 bases in between. The CDR3 DNA reads as TGCAGCGTTGAAGGCCAGGGAAGTCATGGCTACACCTTC. It is translated as CSVEGQGSHGYTF.

This clone was found a few times. This chain uses TRBV30 with TRBJ2-7; possible D gene TRBD1, 5 bases. CDR1 and CDR2 (germline): GTSNPN, SVGIG (reference sequence). With 0 bases removed from V and 0 bases from J, the gap between germline ends came to 12 bases. The CDR3 loop spans 15 amino acids. The CDR3 DNA reads as TGTGCCTGGAGTGTAAGACAGCCGAGCTCCTACGAGCAGTACTTC. Translated, it gives CAWSVRQPSSYEQYF.

The J gene is TRBJ2-2, the V gene TRBV29-1; D call uncertain. This CDR3 region has 14 residues. The ends were cut back, 1 base at V and 7 bases at J, with 13 bases in the middle. Germline V gene sequence: CDR1 SQVTM, CDR2 ANQGSEA. The CDR3 DNA reads TGCAGCGTTGAAGCCCGGCCTATTGGCGGGGAGCTGTTTTTT. It is translated as CSVEARPIGGELFF.

This rearrangement joins TRBV5-6 to TRBJ2-7; a possible D gene is TRBD2 (6 bases). The V and J ends lost 1 base and 7 bases respectively, with 9 bases between them. The CDR3 sequence is 12 residues long. Germline V CDR1 and CDR2: SGHDT, YYEEEE. CDR3: CASSLRGDEQYF. In nucleotides, the CDR3 is TGTGCCAGCAGCTTGCGCGGGGATGAGCAGTACTTC.

The rearrangement uses TRBV29-1 and TRBJ2-2, with a possible D match to TRBD1 (6 bases). This CDR3 has 16 amino acids. The germline V gene encodes CDR1 SQVTM and CDR2 ANQGSEA. V was trimmed by 4 bases and J by 1 base, leaving 16 bases between them. CDR3 DNA sequence: TGCAGCGTTGGGGGACCGGGACACATGAACACCGGGGAGCTGTTTTTT. It translates to CSVGGPGHMNTGELFF.

The chain has TRBV5-6 and TRBJ1-2; D is ambiguous. Trimming took off 4 bases at V and 1 base at J, with 5 bases between the two ends. The CDR3 covers 12 residues. Germline-derived CDR1 and CDR2 are SGHDT and YYEEEE. The CDR3 sequence is CASSGGNYGYTF. The CDR3 bases are TGTGCCAGCAGCGGAGGTAACTATGGCTACACCTTC.

V and J are TRBV14 and TRBJ2-1; the D is unclear. This CDR3 has 11 amino acids. Trimming took off 9 bases at V and 11 bases at J, with 14 bases between the two ends. The V gene's germline CDR1 is SGHDN and CDR2 FVKESK. The CDR3 DNA follows: TGTGCCAGTTCGGTTGGACCCCAGCAGTTCTTC. Translated, it gives CASSVGPQQFF.

This clone has a single count. V usage is TRBV7-2 and J usage is TRBJ2-5; D remains ambiguous. This CDR3 region has 13 residues. The V gene lost 1 base and the J gene lost 3 bases, with 6 bases spanning the gap. Germline CDR1 and CDR2: SGHTA and FQGNSA. The chain's CDR3 is CASSLDQEETQYF. The CDR3 DNA reads as TGTGCCAGCAGCTTAGATCAGGAAGAGACCCAGTACTTC.

There are a few counts of this clone. The J gene is TRBJ2-7, the V gene TRBV19; unclear D gene. The CDR3 contains 15 residues. Per germline, CDR1 LNHDA and CDR2 SQIVND (reference sequence). V was pared by 9 bases and J by 2 bases, with 20 bases between. Written as DNA, the CDR3 is TGTGCCAGCAGAAGTAGTAGTGGAGATACCTACGAGCAGTACTTC. This codes for CASRSSSGDTYEQYF.